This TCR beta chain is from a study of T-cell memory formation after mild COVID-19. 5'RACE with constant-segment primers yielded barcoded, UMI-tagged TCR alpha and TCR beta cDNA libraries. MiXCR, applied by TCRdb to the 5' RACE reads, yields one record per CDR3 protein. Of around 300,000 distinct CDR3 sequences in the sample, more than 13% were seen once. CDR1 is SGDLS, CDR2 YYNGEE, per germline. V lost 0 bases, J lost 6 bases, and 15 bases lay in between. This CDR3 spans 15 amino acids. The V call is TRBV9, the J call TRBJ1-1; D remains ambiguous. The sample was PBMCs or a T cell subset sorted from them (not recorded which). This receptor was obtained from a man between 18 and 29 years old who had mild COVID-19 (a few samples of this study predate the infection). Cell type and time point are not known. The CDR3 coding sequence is TGTGCCAGCAGCGTAGACGTCAGACCAACCCCTGAAGCTTTCTTT. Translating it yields CASSVDVRPTPEAFF.